This is a list of T cell receptor beta chains from one sample in a study of T-cell memory formation after mild COVID-19. Each CDR3 protein is one row after TCRdb ran MiXCR on the 5' RACE reads. The repertoire includes about 110,000 distinct CDR3 sequences, around an eighth of them detected once, and under 30% sits in the top ten. Sequences were obtained from PBMCs or a T cell subset sorted from them (not recorded which). Receptor source: an adult woman who had mild COVID-19 (a few samples of this study predate the infection). Cell type and time point are not known. Each CDR3 is given with its conserved first and last residue. Fields, in order: J gene, D gene, clone size, V gene, CDR3 protein, CDR3 DNA. A D gene is named only where the DNA matches it firmly. Only part of the rows carry a size: once, few, many, or a class if the clone is expanded.

j_call: TRBJ2-1; d_call: .; clone_size: .; v_call: TRBV29-1; cdr3_aa: CSVGGQIYNEQFF; cdr3_nt: TGCAGCGTTGGAGGACAGATTTACAATGAGCAGTTCTTC
j_call: TRBJ2-4; d_call: .; clone_size: few; v_call: TRBV20-1; cdr3_aa: CSARDPAIRAKNIQYF; cdr3_nt: TGCAGTGCTAGAGATCCGGCCATCAGGGCCAAAAACATTCAGTACTTC
j_call: TRBJ1-2; d_call: TRBD1; clone_size: few; v_call: TRBV5-6; cdr3_aa: CASSLGDSWSGGGYTF; cdr3_nt: TGTGCCAGCAGCTTGGGGGACAGCTGGAGTGGTGGTGGCTACACCTTC
j_call: TRBJ2-5; d_call: .; clone_size: .; v_call: TRBV12-3/TRBV12-4; cdr3_aa: CASSSSVAGKETQYF; cdr3_nt: TGTGCCAGCAGTTCCTCGGTTGCGGGCAAAGAGACCCAGTACTTC
j_call: TRBJ2-7; d_call: .; clone_size: .; v_call: TRBV7-8; cdr3_aa: CARSPGQTYEQYF; cdr3_nt: TGTGCCAGAAGCCCAGGGCAGACCTACGAGCAGTACTTC
j_call: TRBJ2-7; d_call: .; clone_size: few; v_call: TRBV20-1; cdr3_aa: CSARNRVSYEQYF; cdr3_nt: TGCAGTGCTAGGAACAGGGTTTCCTACGAGCAGTACTTC
j_call: TRBJ2-1; d_call: TRBD2; clone_size: many; v_call: TRBV15; cdr3_aa: CATSRVPGLAGTAEQFF; cdr3_nt: TGTGCCACCAGCAGAGTTCCTGGGCTAGCGGGAACCGCTGAGCAGTTCTTC
j_call: TRBJ2-1; d_call: .; clone_size: .; v_call: TRBV6-5; cdr3_aa: CASSYIVSSYNEQFF; cdr3_nt: TGTGCCAGCAGTTACATTGTGAGCTCCTACAATGAGCAGTTCTTC
j_call: TRBJ2-5; d_call: .; clone_size: .; v_call: TRBV29-1; cdr3_aa: CSVGRGYQETQYF; cdr3_nt: TGCAGCGTGGGGAGGGGGTACCAAGAGACCCAGTACTTC
j_call: TRBJ2-7; d_call: .; clone_size: .; v_call: TRBV12-3/TRBV12-4; cdr3_aa: CASSPGDRYYEQYF; cdr3_nt: TGTGCCAGCAGTCCTGGGGACCGTTACTACGAGCAGTACTTC
j_call: TRBJ2-7; d_call: .; clone_size: .; v_call: TRBV5-1; cdr3_aa: CASSFGVPYEQYF; cdr3_nt: TGCGCCAGCAGCTTCGGGGTCCCCTACGAGCAGTACTTC
j_call: TRBJ2-7; d_call: TRBD1; clone_size: many; v_call: TRBV7-9; cdr3_aa: CASSLGQGESYEQYF; cdr3_nt: TGTGCCAGCAGCCTGGGACAGGGCGAGTCCTACGAGCAGTACTTC
j_call: TRBJ2-1; d_call: TRBD1; clone_size: .; v_call: TRBV5-1; cdr3_aa: CASRGQGFYNEQFF; cdr3_nt: TGCGCCAGCAGGGGACAGGGCTTCTACAATGAGCAGTTCTTC
j_call: TRBJ2-2; d_call: .; clone_size: few; v_call: TRBV24-1; cdr3_aa: CATSDSGANTGELFF; cdr3_nt: TGTGCCACCAGTGATTCAGGGGCGAACACCGGGGAGCTGTTTTTT
j_call: TRBJ2-5; d_call: .; clone_size: .; v_call: TRBV7-7; cdr3_aa: CASSLDLGFQETQYF; cdr3_nt: TGTGCTAGCAGCTTAGATTTGGGGTTCCAAGAGACCCAGTACTTC
j_call: TRBJ2-7; d_call: .; clone_size: many; v_call: TRBV12-5; cdr3_aa: CASGPGDYEQYF; cdr3_nt: TGTGCTAGTGGCCCGGGAGACTACGAGCAGTACTTC
j_call: TRBJ2-2; d_call: .; clone_size: many; v_call: TRBV7-7; cdr3_aa: CASSYDRSGELFF; cdr3_nt: TGTGCTAGCAGCTACGACAGATCCGGGGAGCTGTTTTTT
j_call: TRBJ2-7; d_call: TRBD1; clone_size: .; v_call: TRBV30; cdr3_aa: CAWSRPGQGSYEQYF; cdr3_nt: TGTGCCTGGAGTAGACCGGGACAGGGGTCCTACGAGCAGTACTTC
j_call: TRBJ2-3; d_call: .; clone_size: few; v_call: TRBV10-3; cdr3_aa: CAIGSDTQYF; cdr3_nt: TGTGCCATCGGCTCAGATACGCAGTATTTT
j_call: TRBJ2-1; d_call: .; clone_size: .; v_call: TRBV5-1; cdr3_aa: CASSPWTDDNEQFF; cdr3_nt: TGCGCCAGCAGCCCCTGGACGGACGACAATGAGCAGTTCTTC
j_call: TRBJ2-5; d_call: .; clone_size: many; v_call: TRBV7-8; cdr3_aa: CASSPDNQETQYF; cdr3_nt: TGTGCCAGCAGCCCCGATAATCAAGAGACCCAGTACTTC
j_call: TRBJ1-1; d_call: TRBD1; clone_size: .; v_call: TRBV6-5; cdr3_aa: CASIHWGTGWTTSAFF; cdr3_nt: TGTGCCAGCATCCATTGGGGGACAGGGTGGACTACCTCAGCTTTCTTT